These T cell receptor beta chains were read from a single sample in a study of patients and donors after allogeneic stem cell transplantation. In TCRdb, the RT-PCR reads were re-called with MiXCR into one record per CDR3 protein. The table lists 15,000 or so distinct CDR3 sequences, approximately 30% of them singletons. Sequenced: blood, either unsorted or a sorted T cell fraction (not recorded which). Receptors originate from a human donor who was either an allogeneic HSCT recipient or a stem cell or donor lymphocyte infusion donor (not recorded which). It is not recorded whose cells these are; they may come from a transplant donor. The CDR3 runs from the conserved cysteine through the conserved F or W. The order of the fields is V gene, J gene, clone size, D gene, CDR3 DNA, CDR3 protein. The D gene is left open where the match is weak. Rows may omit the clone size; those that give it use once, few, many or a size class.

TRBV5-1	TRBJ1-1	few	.	TGCGCCAGCAGCTTCAGGGGTCTGAACACTGAAGCTTTCTTT	CASSFRGLNTEAFF
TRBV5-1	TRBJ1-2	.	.	TGCGCCAGCAGCTTGGCGACCGGGCCAATGGCGGATGGCTACACCTTC	CASSLATGPMADGYTF
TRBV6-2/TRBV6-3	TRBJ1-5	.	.	TGTGCCAGCAGGAGGAGGGAGGGGACAAATCAGCCCCAGCATTTT	CASRRREGTNQPQHF
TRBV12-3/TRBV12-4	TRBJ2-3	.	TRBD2	TGTGCCAGCAGTCCGGGGGGGCGGATAGATACGCAGTATTTT	CASSPGGRIDTQYF
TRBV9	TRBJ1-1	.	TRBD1	TGTGCCAGCAGCCGCCAGGGGGCGTCATGGACTGAAGCTTTCTTT	CASSRQGASWTEAFF
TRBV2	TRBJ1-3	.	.	TGTGCCAGCAGTGGGCGCAGTACAGGAAACACCATATATTTT	CASSGRSTGNTIYF
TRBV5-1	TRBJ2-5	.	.	TGCGCCAGCAGCTTGGCCTGGGCAGAACAAGAGACCCAGTACTTC	CASSLAWAEQETQYF
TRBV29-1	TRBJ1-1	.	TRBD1	TGCAGCGTCCGTCGGGACAGCCTGAACACTGAAGCTTTCTTT	CSVRRDSLNTEAFF
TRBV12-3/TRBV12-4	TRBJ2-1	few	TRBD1	TGTGCCAGCAGCCCGTCGGACAGGGAACCTCTCGGTGAGCAGTTCTTC	CASSPSDREPLGEQFF
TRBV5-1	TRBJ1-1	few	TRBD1	TGCGCCAGCAGCTCCCGACAGGGTTGGACTGAAGCTTTCTTT	CASSSRQGWTEAFF
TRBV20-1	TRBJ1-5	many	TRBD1	TGCAGTGCTAGAGATCCCCGGACAGGGGGCCAAGGAGGCAATCAGCCCCAGCATTTT	CSARDPRTGGQGGNQPQHF
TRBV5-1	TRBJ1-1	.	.	TGCGCCAGCAGCTTGGAGAAGATGATGGACGTAGGGGCTTTCTTT	CASSLEKMMDVGAFF
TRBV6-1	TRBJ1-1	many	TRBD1	TGTGCCAGCAGCGCCCGGGACAGGGGGCCCACTGAAGCTTTCTTT	CASSARDRGPTEAFF
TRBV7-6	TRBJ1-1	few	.	TGTGCCAGCAGCTTAGCGTTGCGGACTGAAGCTTTCTTT	CASSLALRTEAFF
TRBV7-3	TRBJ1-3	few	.	TGTGCCAGCAGCTTAAACTGTGGGTGTTCAGGGAGCTCTGGAAACACCATATATTTT	CASSLNCGCSGSSGNTIYF
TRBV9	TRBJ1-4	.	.	TGTGCCAGCAGCGCTGGGGCCTCTAATGAAAAACTGTTTTTT	CASSAGASNEKLFF
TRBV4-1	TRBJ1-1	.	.	TGCGCCAGCAGCCAAGGGGTAAGGTACACTGAAGCTTTCTTT	CASSQGVRYTEAFF
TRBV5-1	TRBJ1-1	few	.	TGCGCCAGCAGCTTGGGGCAGTATTCCGAAGCTTTCTTT	CASSLGQYSEAFF
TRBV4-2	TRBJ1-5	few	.	TGTGCCAGCAGCCCCAGCCCGGACGCAACTCCGAGCAATCAGCCCCAGCATTTT	CASSPSPDATPSNQPQHF
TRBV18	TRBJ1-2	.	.	TGTGCCAGCTCACCACGGGCAGGGGCAAAATATGGCTACACCTTC	CASSPRAGAKYGYTF
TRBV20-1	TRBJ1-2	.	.	TGCAGTGCTAGGCAGCGCTACGGCTATGGCTACACCTTC	CSARQRYGYGYTF
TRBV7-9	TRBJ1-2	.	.	TGTGCCAGCAGCCCTCCGGGCCGAACGGTCTACGGCTACACCTTC	CASSPPGRTVYGYTF
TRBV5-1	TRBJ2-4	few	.	TGCGCCAGCAGCTTGGGACCAGGCCCCAAAAACATTCAGTACTTC	CASSLGPGPKNIQYF
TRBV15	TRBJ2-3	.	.	TGTGCCACCAGCGGGGAGATACTTCATACGCAGTATTTT	CATSGEILHTQYF
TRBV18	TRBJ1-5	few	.	TGTGCCAGCTCACCCCGACAGGGCAATCAGCCCCAGCATTTT	CASSPRQGNQPQHF
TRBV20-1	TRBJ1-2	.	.	TGCAGTGCCATGGTTCCCCGGGACTATGGCTACACCTTC	CSAMVPRDYGYTF
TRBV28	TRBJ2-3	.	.	TGTGCCAGCAGTTTCGCGGGGTATAGCACAGATACGCAGTATTTT	CASSFAGYSTDTQYF
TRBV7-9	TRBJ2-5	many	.	TGTGCCACCGCACCCCCCGGTCTAGCAGAGACCCAGTACTTC	CATAPPGLAETQYF
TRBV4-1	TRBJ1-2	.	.	TGCGCCAGCAGCCCTGTCGTCGGGAACTATGGCTACACCTTC	CASSPVVGNYGYTF
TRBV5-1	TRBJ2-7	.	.	TGCGCCAGCAGCAAATTCCCGGGAGCCGATTACGAGCAGTACTTC	CASSKFPGADYEQYF
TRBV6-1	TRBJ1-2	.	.	TGTGCCAGCAGTGAAGAACGAGTACACTTCTCATATGGCTACACCTTC	CASSEERVHFSYGYTF
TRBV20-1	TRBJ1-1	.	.	TGCAGTGCGAGGGACGGCAGACAGAACACTGAAGCTTTCTTT	CSARDGRQNTEAFF
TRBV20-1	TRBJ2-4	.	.	TGCAGTGCTTGGGGACGGGTAGCCAAAAACATTCAGTACTTC	CSAWGRVAKNIQYF
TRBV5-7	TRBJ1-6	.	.	TGTGCCAGCAGCTTCGGCGGGGGGCTAAATTCACCCCTCCACTTT	CASSFGGGLNSPLHF
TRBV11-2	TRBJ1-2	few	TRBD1	TGTGCCAGCAGCTTAGTGGGGACAGATCCTGGCTACACCTTC	CASSLVGTDPGYTF
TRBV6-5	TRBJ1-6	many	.	TGTGCCAGCAGACGGGGCTATAATTCACCCCTCCACTTT	CASRRGYNSPLHF
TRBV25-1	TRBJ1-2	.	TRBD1	TGTGCCAGCAGTGAATTGGGACAGGGAGGCTACACCTTC	CASSELGQGGYTF
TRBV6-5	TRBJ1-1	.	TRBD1	TGTGCCAGCAGTTCCCGGATTAGACAGGGAAAATCTGAAGCTTTCTTT	CASSSRIRQGKSEAFF
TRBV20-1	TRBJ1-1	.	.	TGCAGTGCTCCCTCATGGGGGAGAGACACTGAAGCTTTCTTT	CSAPSWGRDTEAFF